A selection of T cell receptor beta chains follows, all from one sample in a study of CD4 T cells in relation to SARS-CoV-2 and coronaviruses. The antigens of these receptors remain unknown. The method was immunoSEQ multiplex PCR; TCRdb's version includes in-frame clones alone and lacks a portion of them. This table has 20,000 or so clones, around 80% appearing once. Source material: CD4+ T cells from PBMCs, cultured in vitro. Receptor source: a human donor in good health. CDR3s leave out the opening cysteine and the closing phenylalanine or tryptophan.

V gene,J gene,CDR3 protein
TRBV4-1,TRBJ2-7,ASSQGQTYEQY
TRBV4-2,TRBJ1-5,ASSQDTIQPQH
TRBV6-2/TRBV6-3,TRBJ1-2,ASSYPETQSYGYT
TRBV6-5,TRBJ2-2,ASSYPPGGAGELF
TRBV5-1,TRBJ2-6,ASSLAASEGRGANVLT
TRBV6-2/TRBV6-3,TRBJ2-2,ASSYGQTGELF
TRBV20-1,TRBJ1-2,SASPPGANYGYT
TRBV29-1,TRBJ2-6,SVPVRSGANVLT
TRBV3-1/TRBV3-2,TRBJ2-5,ATGREGETQY
TRBV21-1,TRBJ2-3,ASSSGQGDTQY
TRBV11-2,TRBJ2-2,ASSPRINTGELF
TRBV7-9,TRBJ1-5,ASSPTAPHQPQH
TRBV29-1,TRBJ2-3,SGGLAGGDTQY
TRBV5-5,TRBJ2-6,ASSLGGTGANVLT
TRBV6-5,TRBJ1-4,ASSYSKNGAQKLF
TRBV4-1,TRBJ2-3,ASRQGGGGGTDTQY
TRBV6-5,TRBJ1-1,ASSYSLLNTEAF
TRBV9,TRBJ1-1,ASSPRGQGGTEAF
TRBV6-2/TRBV6-3,TRBJ2-1,ASSYGTAGVYNEQF
TRBV4-2,TRBJ1-2,ASSQELFYGYT
TRBV5-1,TRBJ2-7,ASSPEGRDKEQY
TRBV4-2,TRBJ2-5,ASSQGVQRDDQETQY
TRBV7-8,TRBJ2-4,ASSWGRGRRGNIQY
TRBV5-1,TRBJ2-3,ASSGTVPSTDTQY
TRBV9,TRBJ2-1,ASSVEWASTYNEQF
TRBV27,TRBJ1-1,ASRRQGTEAF
TRBV5-4,TRBJ2-1,ASSPKTTGGNEQF
TRBV6-2/TRBV6-3,TRBJ1-5,ASSYGGRSNQPQH
TRBV6-5,TRBJ2-1,ASSYYRDYNEQF
TRBV6-5,TRBJ1-1,ASSSDNIEAF
TRBV9,TRBJ2-2,ASSRLAGINTGELF
TRBV7-9,TRBJ2-5,ASSHAGSLKETQY
TRBV7-2,TRBJ1-1,ASSWELNTEAF
TRBV4-1,TRBJ2-7,ASSPRRALGAQY
TRBV30,TRBJ1-3,AWRTSGNTIY
TRBV9,TRBJ1-3,ASSEGGGFSGNTIY
TRBV30,TRBJ1-2,AWSVWEDGYT
TRBV6-1,TRBJ2-7,ASSDQGPLEQY
TRBV6-6,TRBJ1-1,ATNTGRGGSYAEAF
TRBV6-2/TRBV6-3,TRBJ1-2,ASSRQVNANYGYT
TRBV19,TRBJ1-1,ASSIGQARGAEAF
TRBV18,TRBJ1-2,ASSPGQEYGYT
TRBV10-1,TRBJ2-7,ASSESSGESYEQY
TRBV2,TRBJ1-4,ASRITGGIFDGGEKLF
TRBV19,TRBJ1-2,ASRGRGLTAANYGYT
TRBV12-3/TRBV12-4,TRBJ1-2,ASSSVRTGGYT
TRBV18,TRBJ1-5,ASSPPGVQPQH
TRBV11-2,TRBJ1-5,ASSLDRSSNQPQH